This T cell receptor beta chain was recorded in a study of blood T cell repertoires in COVID-19. On the study more broadly: T cells, B-cell-depleted T cells, or PBMCs supplied cDNA or gDNA.

Authors' processing steps: Amplification of reference gene primers was used by the study to estimate nucleated cell counts. Produced via immunoSEQ multiplex PCR; TCRdb's table is partial and in-frame only. For V, J and clone size, that table is used; D and trimming come from the DNA. The sample contains 150,000 to 250,000 clones, about four fifths of which appear only once. Participants' own reports of clinical history determined their cohort assignment. The recovered donors of Cohort 3 showed two negative PCRs, clearance, or symptom resolution. The CDR3 runs 14 residues. J lost 5 bases, V lost 5 bases, and 6 bases had no gene match. Germline V gives CDR1 SNHLY, CDR2 FYNNEI.

The J gene is TRBJ1-1, the V gene TRBV2; TRBD1 agrees at 9 bases. The receptor was isolated from a man aged 40-55 years who had recovered from COVID-19. The sample taken for sequencing was PBMCs or T cells enriched from blood (not recorded which). The CDR3 loop reads CASSQQGAVTEAFF. Written as DNA, the CDR3 is TGTGCCAGCAGTCAACAGGGGGCAGTGACTGAAGCTTTCTTT.